The source of this T cell receptor (beta chain) is a study of cytomegalovirus exposure and HLA in healthy donors. About the research overall: Inside one of the first data releases sat around 80 million unique TCRs taken from HLA-typed donors. The study's findings and limits: In a later analysis, at a false discovery rate of 0.05, about 17,000 TCR beta sequences matched HLA alleles. For presence/absence analyses, sequencing depth was assumed to be roughly uniform across donors. The investigators catalogued 150 to 200 TCR beta chains as cytomegalovirus-associated.

J was trimmed by 10 bases and V by 2 bases; bases with no gene match: 4. Germline CDR1 LGHNA, CDR2 YSLEER. The CDR3 runs to 14 residues. The primer mix had 60 Vbeta and 13 Jbeta primers. TCRdb keeps only in-frame clones here, not all; method: immunoSEQ multiplex PCR. The table lists more than 110,000 clones, with under 3.5% in the top ten. About this clone: What it recognizes is unknown.

The chain joins TRBV4-3 to TRBJ1-6, with 8 positions matching TRBD1. Sequenced: PBMCs. The source is a man aged 35 to 55 in good health and CMV-seronegative. The CDR3 spells CASSQTGGNSPLHF. DNA of the CDR3: TGCGCCAGCAGCCAAACAGGGGGAAACTCACCCCTCCACTTT.